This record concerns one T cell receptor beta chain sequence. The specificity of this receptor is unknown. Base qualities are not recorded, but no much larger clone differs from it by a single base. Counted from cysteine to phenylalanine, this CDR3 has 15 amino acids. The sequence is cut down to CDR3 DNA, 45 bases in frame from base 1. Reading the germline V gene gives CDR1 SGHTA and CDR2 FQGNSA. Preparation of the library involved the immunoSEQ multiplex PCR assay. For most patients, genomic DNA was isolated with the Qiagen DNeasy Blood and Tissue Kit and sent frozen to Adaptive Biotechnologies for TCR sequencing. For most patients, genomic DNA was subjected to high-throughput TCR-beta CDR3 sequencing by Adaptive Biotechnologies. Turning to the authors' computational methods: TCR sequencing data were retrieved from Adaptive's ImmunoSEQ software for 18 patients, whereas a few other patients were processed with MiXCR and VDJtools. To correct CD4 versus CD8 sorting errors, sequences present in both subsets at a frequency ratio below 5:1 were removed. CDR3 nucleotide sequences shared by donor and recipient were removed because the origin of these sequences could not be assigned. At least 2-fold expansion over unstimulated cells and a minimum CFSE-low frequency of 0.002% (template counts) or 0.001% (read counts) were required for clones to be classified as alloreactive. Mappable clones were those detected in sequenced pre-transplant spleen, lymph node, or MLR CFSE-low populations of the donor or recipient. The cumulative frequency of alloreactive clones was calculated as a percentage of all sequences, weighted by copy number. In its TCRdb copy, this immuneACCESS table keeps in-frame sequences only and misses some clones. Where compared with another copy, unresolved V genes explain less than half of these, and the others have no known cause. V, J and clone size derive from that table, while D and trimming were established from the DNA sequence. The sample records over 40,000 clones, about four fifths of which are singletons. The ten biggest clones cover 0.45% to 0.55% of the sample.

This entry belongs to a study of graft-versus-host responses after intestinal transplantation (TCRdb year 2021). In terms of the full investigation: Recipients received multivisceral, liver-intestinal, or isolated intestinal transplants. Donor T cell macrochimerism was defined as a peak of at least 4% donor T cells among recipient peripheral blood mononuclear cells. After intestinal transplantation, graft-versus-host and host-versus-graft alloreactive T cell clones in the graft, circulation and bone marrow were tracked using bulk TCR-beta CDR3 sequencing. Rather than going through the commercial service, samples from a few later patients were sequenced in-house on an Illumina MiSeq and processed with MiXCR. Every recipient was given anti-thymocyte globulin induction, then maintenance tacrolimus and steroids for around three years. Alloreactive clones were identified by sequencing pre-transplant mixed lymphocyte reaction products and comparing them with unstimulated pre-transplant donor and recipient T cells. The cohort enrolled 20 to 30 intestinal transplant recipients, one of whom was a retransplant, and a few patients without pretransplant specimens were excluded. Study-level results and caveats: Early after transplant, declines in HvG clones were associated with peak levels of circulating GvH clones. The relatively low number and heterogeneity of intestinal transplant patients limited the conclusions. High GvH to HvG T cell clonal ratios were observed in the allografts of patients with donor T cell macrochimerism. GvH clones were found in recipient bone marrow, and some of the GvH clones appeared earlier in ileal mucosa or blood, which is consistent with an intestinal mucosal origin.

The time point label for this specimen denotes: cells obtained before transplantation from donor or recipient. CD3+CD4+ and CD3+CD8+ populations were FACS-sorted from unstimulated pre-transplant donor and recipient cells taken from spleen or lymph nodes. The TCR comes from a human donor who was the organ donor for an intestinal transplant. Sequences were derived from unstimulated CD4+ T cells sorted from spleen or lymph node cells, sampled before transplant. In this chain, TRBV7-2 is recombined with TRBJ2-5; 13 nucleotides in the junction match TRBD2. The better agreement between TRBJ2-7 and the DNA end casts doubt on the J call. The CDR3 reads CASSPGLAGLYEQYF. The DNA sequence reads TGTGCCAGCAGCCCGGGACTAGCGGGGCTCTACGAGCAGTACTTC.